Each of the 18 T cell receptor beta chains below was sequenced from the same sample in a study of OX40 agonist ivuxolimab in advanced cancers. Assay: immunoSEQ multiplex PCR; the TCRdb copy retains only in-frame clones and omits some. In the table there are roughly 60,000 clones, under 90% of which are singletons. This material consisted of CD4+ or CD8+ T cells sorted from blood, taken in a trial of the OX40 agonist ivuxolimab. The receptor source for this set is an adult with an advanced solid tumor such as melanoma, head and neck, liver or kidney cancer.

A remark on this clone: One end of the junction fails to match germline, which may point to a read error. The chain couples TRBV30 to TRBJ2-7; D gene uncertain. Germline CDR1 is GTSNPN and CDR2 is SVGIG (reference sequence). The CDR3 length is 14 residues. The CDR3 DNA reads TGTGCCTGGAGTGTAAATTTCTACTCCTACGGGCAGTACTTC. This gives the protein CAWSVNFYSYGQYF.

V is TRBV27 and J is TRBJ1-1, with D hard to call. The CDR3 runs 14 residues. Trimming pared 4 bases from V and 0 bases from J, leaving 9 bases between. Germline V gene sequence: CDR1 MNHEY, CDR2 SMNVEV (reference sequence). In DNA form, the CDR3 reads TGTGCCAGCAGTTCCCCGACGGTGAACACTGAAGCTTTCTTT. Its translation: CASSSPTVNTEAFF.

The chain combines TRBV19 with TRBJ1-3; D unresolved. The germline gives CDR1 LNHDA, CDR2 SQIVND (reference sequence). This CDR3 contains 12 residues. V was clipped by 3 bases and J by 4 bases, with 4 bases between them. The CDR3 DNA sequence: TGTGCCAGTAGTATGAACGGAAACACCATATATTTT. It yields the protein CASSMNGNTIYF.

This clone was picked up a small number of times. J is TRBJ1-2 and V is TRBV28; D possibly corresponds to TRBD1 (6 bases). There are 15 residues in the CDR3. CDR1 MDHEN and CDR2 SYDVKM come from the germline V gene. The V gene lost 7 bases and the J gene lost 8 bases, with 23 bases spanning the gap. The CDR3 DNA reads TGTGCCAGCAAGCTTAGTCGGGGGCGCGAGGACGGCTACACCTTC. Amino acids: CASKLSRGREDGYTF.

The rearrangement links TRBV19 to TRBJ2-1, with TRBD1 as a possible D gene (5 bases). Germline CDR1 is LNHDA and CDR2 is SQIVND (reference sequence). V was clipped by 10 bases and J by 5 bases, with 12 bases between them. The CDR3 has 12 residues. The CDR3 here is CATGVGDNEQFF. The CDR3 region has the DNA TGTGCCACAGGAGTAGGGGACAATGAGCAGTTCTTC.

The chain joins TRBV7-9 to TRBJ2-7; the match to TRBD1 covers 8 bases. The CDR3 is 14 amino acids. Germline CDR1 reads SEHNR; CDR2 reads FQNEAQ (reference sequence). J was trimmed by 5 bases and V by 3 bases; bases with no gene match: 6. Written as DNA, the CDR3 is TGTGCCAGCAGCTTCAGTCCAGGGGGCGACGAGCAGTACTTC. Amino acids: CASSFSPGGDEQYF.

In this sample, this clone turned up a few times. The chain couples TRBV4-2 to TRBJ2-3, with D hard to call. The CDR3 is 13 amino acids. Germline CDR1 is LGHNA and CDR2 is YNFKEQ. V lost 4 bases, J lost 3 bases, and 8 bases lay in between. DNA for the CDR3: TGTGCCAGCAGCCGCATATTGACAGATACGCAGTATTTT. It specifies CASSRILTDTQYF.

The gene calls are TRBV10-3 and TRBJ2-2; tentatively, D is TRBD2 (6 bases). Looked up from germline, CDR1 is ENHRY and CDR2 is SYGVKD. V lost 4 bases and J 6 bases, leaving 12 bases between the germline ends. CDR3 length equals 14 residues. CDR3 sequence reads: CAISGYPGAGELFF. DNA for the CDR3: TGTGCCATCAGTGGGTACCCGGGGGCCGGGGAGCTGTTTTTT.

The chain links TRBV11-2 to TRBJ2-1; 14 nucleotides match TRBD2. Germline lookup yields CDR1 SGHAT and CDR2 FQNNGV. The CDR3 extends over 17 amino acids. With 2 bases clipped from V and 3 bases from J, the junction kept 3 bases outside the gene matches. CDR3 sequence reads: CASSLRTSGGNYNEQFF. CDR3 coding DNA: TGTGCCAGCAGCTTAAGGACTAGCGGGGGGAACTACAATGAGCAGTTCTTC.

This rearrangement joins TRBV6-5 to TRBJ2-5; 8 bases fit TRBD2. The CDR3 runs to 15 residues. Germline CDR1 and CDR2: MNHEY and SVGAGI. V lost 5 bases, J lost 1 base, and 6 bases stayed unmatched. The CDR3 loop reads CASSAPGGPQETQYF. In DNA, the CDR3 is TGTGCCAGCAGTGCCCCGGGAGGGCCCCAAGAGACCCAGTACTTC.

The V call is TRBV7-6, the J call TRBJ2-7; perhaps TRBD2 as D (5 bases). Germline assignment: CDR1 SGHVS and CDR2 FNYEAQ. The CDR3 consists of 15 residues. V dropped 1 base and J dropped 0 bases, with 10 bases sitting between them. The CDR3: CASSLGAGSSYEQYF. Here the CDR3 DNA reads TGTGCCAGCAGCTTAGGTGCGGGCAGCTCCTACGAGCAGTACTTC.

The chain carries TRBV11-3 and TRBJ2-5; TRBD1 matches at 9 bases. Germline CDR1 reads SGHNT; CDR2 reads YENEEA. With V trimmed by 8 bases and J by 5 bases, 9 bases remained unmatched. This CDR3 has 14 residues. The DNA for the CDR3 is TGTGCCAGCGGTCCCGGGACAGGGTCGGAGACCCAGTACTTC. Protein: CASGPGTGSETQYF.

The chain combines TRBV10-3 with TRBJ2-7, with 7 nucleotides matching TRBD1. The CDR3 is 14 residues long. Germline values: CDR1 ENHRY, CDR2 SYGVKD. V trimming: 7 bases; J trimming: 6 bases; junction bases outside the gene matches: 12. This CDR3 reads CAITPAGGVSEQYF. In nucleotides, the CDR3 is TGTGCCATCACCCCAGCAGGGGGTGTCTCCGAGCAGTACTTC.

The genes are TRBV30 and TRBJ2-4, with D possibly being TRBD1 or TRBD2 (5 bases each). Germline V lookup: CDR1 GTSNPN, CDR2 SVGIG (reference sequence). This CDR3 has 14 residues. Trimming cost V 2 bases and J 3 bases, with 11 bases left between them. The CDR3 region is CAWSFRDRKNIQYF. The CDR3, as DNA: TGTGCCTGGAGTTTCCGGGACCGCAAAAACATTCAGTACTTC.

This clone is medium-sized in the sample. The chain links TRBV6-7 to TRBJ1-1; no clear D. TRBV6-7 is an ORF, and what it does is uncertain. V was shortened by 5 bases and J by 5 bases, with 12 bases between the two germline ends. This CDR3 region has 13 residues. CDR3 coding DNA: TGTGCCAGCAGTGAAATTTCCAGGACTGAAGCTTTCTTT. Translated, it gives CASSEISRTEAFF.

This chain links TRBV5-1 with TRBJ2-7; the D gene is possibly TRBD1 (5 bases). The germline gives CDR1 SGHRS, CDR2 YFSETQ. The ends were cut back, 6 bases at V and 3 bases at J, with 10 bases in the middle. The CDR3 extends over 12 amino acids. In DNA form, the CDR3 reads TGCGCCAGCACCGACAGTTTCTACGAGCAGTACTTC. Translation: CASTDSFYEQYF.

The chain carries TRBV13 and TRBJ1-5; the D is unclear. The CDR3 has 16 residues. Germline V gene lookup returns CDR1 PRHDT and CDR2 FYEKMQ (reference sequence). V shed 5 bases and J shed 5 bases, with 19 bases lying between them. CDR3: CASSAASKGWDQPQHF. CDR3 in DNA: TGTGCCAGCAGCGCCGCCTCTAAGGGCTGGGATCAGCCCCAGCATTTT.

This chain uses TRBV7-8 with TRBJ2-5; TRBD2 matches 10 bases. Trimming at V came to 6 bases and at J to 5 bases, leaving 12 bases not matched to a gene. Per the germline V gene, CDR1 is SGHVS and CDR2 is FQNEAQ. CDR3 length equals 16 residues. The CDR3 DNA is TGTGCCAGCAGTTCCCAGCGGGGGGGGGCTGGGGAGACCCAGTACTTC. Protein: CASSSQRGGAGETQYF. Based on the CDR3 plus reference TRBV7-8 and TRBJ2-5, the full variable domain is GAGVSQSPRYKVAKRGQDVALRCDPISGHVSLFWYQQALGQGPEFLTYFQNEAQLDKSGLPSDRFFAERPEGSVSTLKIQRTQQEDSAVYLCASSSQRGGAGETQYFGPGTRLLVL.